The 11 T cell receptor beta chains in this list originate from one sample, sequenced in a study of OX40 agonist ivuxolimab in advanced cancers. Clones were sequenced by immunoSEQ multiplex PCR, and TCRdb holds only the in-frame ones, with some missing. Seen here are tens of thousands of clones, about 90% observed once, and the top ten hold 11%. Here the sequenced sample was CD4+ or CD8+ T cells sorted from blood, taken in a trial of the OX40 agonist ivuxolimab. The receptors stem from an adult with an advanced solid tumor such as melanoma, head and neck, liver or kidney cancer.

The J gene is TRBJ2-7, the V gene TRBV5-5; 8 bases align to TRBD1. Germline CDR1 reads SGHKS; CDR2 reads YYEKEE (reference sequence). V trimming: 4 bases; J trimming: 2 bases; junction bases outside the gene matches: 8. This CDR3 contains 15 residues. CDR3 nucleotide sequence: TGTGCCAGCAGCGCCGGGAACAGGGGGGCCTACGAGCAGTACTTC. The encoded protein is CASSAGNRGAYEQYF.

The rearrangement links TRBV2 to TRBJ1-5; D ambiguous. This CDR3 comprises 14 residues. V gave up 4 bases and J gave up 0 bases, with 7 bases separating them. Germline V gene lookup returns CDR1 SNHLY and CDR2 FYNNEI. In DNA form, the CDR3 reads TGTGCCAGCAGTGGGACCGATAGCAATCAGCCCCAGCATTTT. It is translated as CASSGTDSNQPQHF.

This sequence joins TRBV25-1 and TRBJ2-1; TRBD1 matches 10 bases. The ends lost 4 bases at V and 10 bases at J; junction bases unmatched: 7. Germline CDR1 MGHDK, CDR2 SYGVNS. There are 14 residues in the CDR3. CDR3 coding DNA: TGTGCCAGCAGTGGGACAGGGGGGGGAGAAGAGCAGTTCTTC. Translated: CASSGTGGGEEQFF.

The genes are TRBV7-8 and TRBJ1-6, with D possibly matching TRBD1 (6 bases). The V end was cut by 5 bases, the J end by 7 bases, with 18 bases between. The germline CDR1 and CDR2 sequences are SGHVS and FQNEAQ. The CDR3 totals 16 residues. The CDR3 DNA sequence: TGTGCCAGCAGCAACAATCCCGGGGGCCGGAATTCACCCCTCCACTTT. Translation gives CASSNNPGGRNSPLHF. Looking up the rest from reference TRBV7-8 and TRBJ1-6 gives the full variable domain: GAGVSQSPRYKVAKRGQDVALRCDPISGHVSLFWYQQALGQGPEFLTYFQNEAQLDKSGLPSDRFFAERPEGSVSTLKIQRTQQEDSAVYLCASSNNPGGRNSPLHFGNGTRLTVT.

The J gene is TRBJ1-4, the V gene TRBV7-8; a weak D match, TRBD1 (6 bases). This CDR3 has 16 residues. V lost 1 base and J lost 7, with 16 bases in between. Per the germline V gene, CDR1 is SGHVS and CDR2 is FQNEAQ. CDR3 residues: CASSLVFRGAFEKLFF. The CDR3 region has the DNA TGTGCCAGCAGCTTAGTTTTCAGGGGCGCATTTGAAAAACTGTTTTTT. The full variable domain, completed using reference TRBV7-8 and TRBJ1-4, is GAGVSQSPRYKVAKRGQDVALRCDPISGHVSLFWYQQALGQGPEFLTYFQNEAQLDKSGLPSDRFFAERPEGSVSTLKIQRTQQEDSAVYLCASSLVFRGAFEKLFFGSGTQLSVL.

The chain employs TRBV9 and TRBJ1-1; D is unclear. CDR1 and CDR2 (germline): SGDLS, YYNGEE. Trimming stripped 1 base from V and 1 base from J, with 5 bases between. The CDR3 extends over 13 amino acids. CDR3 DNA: TGTGCCAGCAGCGTACAGTCGAACACTGAAGCTTTCTTT. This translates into CASSVQSNTEAFF.

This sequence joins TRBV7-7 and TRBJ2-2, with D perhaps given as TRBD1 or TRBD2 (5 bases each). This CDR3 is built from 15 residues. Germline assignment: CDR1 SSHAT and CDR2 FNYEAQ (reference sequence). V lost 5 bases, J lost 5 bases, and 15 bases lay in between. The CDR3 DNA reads TGTGCCAGCAGCCCGCGTACGGGGCCTACCGGGGAGCTGTTTTTT. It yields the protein CASSPRTGPTGELFF.

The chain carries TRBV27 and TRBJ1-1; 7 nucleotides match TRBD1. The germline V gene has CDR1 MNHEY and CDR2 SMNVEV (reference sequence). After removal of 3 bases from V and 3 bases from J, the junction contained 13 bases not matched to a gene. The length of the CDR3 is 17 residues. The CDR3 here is CASSFWGEGAQYTEAFF. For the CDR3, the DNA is TGTGCCAGCAGTTTTTGGGGCGAGGGGGCTCAGTACACTGAAGCTTTCTTT.

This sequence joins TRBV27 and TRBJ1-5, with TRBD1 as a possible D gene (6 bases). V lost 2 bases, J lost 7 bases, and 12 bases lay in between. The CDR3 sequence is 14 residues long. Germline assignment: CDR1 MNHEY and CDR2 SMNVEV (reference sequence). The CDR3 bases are TGTGCCAGCAGTTTAGGGGGGGCTGAGCAGCCCCAGCATTTT. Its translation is CASSLGGAEQPQHF.

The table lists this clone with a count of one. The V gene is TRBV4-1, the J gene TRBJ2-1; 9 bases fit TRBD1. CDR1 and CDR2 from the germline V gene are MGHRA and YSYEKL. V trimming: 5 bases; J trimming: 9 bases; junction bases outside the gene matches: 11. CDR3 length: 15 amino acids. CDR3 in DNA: TGCGCCAGCAGCTTACGTCCGGGACAGGGAAGTGAGCAGTTCTTC. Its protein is CASSLRPGQGSEQFF.

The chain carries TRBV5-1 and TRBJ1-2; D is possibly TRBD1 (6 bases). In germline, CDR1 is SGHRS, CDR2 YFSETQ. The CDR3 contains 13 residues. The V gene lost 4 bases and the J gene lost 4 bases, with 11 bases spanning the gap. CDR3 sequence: CASSVEQGYGYTF. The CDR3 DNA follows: TGCGCCAGCAGCGTGGAACAGGGCTATGGCTACACCTTC. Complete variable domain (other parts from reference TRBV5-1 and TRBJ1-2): KAGVTQTPRYLIKTRGQQVTLSCSPISGHRSVSWYQQTPGQGLQFLFEYFSETQRNKGNFPGRFSGRQFSNSRSEMNVSTLELGDSALYLCASSVEQGYGYTFGSGTRLTVV.